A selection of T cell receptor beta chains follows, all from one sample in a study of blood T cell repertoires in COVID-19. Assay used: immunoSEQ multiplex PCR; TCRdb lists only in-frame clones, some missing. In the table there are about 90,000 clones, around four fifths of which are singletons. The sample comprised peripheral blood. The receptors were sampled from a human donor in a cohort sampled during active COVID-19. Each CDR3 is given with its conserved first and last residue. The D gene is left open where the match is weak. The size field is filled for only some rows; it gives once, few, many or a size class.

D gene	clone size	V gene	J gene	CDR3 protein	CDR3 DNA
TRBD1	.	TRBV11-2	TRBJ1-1	CASSFGTGMNTEAFF	TGTGCCAGCAGCTTCGGGACAGGGATGAACACTGAAGCTTTCTTT
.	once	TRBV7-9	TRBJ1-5	CASSEGRGSRPQHF	TGTGCCAGCAGCGAGGGGCGGGGATCTCGGCCCCAGCATTTT
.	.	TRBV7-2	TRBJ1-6	CASSLRPAVVGAPLHF	TGTGCCAGCAGCTTAAGGCCCGCCGTAGTCGGAGCACCCCTCCACTTT
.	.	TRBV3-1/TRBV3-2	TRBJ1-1	CASSTRTNTEAFF	TGTGCCAGCAGCACTAGAACGAACACTGAAGCTTTCTTT
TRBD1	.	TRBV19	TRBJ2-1	CASTRQGGMAYNEQFF	TGTGCCAGTACCCGACAGGGTGGGATGGCCTACAATGAGCAGTTCTTC
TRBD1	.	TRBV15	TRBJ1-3	CATSRGTGRGGNTIYF	TGTGCCACCAGCAGAGGGACAGGCCGGGGTGGAAACACCATATATTTT
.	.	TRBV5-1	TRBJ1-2	CASGSNSNYGYTF	TGCGCCAGCGGGAGCAACTCGAACTATGGCTACACCTTC
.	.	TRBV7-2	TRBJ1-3	CASSLGQASSGNTIYF	TGTGCCAGCAGCTTAGGTCAGGCGAGCTCTGGAAACACCATATATTTT
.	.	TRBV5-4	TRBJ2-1	CASSHLLSSYNEQFF	TGTGCCAGCAGCCATCTTCTAAGCTCCTACAATGAGCAGTTCTTC
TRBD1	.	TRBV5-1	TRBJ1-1	CASSPQGSRYTEAFF	TGCGCCAGCAGCCCACAGGGGTCCCGGTACACTGAAGCTTTCTTT
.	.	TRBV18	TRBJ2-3	CASSRSGGGAGTDTQYF	TGTGCCAGCTCGCGTAGCGGAGGGGGCGCGGGTACAGATACGCAGTATTTT
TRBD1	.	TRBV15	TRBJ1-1	CATSRGDRGTEAFF	TGTGCCACCAGCAGAGGGGACAGGGGCACTGAAGCTTTCTTT
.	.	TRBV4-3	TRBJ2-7	CASSQGVRGYEQYF	TGCGCCAGCAGCCAAGGGGTCAGGGGATATGAGCAGTACTTC
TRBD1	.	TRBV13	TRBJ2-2	CASSQNRGRDTGELFF	TGTGCCAGCAGCCAAAACAGGGGTAGGGACACCGGGGAGCTGTTTTTT
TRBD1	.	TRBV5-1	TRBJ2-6	CASSLAPRGQKSGANVLTF	TGCGCCAGCAGCTTGGCTCCCAGGGGGCAAAAATCTGGGGCCAACGTCCTGACTTTC
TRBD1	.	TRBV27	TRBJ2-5	CASSTGQGLTQYF	TGTGCCAGCAGTACCGGACAGGGTCTGACCCAGTACTTC
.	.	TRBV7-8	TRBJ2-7	CASSLGRRSTYEQYF	TGTGCCAGCAGCTTAGGACGCAGGTCAACCTACGAGCAGTACTTC
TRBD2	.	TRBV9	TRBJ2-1	CASNPVVAGGHEQFF	TGTGCCAGCAACCCAGTGGTAGCGGGGGGTCATGAGCAGTTCTTC
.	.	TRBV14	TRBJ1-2	CASSQDLGGYGYTF	TGTGCCAGCAGCCAAGATCTGGGGGGCTATGGCTACACCTTC